The entry below describes one TCR beta chain. The data were obtained in a study of cytomegalovirus exposure and HLA in healthy donors. About the research overall: Out of approximately 400 genotyped donors, approximately 84% belonged to the Caucasian-associated ancestry cluster.

The PCR made use of 60 Vbeta and 13 Jbeta primers. Sequencing was performed with immunoSEQ multiplex PCR; in TCRdb, only in-frame clones are kept and a portion is missing. The sample records 170,000 or so clones, 77% being singletons. J lost 2 bases, V lost 5 bases, and 6 bases had no gene match. CDR1 is SEHNR and CDR2 is FQNEAQ in the germline V gene (reference sequence). The CDR3 has 16 amino acids. Sequenced: PBMCs. This chain connects TRBV7-9 to TRBJ2-1, with 10 bases that match TRBD2. The sequence was collected from a woman between 25 and 40 years old in good health and CMV-seronegative. CDR3 nucleotides: TGTGCCAGCAGCCTCTCACTAGCGGGGACCTACAATGAGCAGTTCTTC. It specifies CASSLSLAGTYNEQFF.